This T cell receptor beta chain comes out of a study of blood T cells in healthy people across ages (dated by TCRdb to 2014 to 2015). With respect to the entire study: In model experiments, roughly one uniquely barcoded TCR beta cDNA molecule per two T cells was captured by template switching. The donors were split into four age groups: young (average 16 years), middle-aged (roughly 39), aged (about 62) and long-lived (under 90). Using deep sequencing normalized with unique cDNA molecular identifiers, the study measured how TCR beta repertoire diversity changes with age. Donors of different ages were randomly distributed across sequencing lanes to avoid experimental bias. Using the same blood draw, the study looked at two additional independent replicas of 1 million unique cDNA reads for two donors, one aged 18 to 30 and the other aged 80 or older.

Systemically healthy Caucasian individuals from Russia, 39 in total and aged roughly 6 to 100 years, were included as donors. About 10 milliliters of peripheral blood were collected from each donor into EDTA-treated Vacutainer tubes. Ficoll-Paque density-gradient centrifugation was used to isolate PBMCs, with at least 7 million obtained per sample. Total RNA was extracted from PBMCs with Trizol reagent, with at least 5.5 micrograms obtained per sample. The percentages of naive CD45RAhigh/CD27high T cells were determined by flow cytometry on a PBMC aliquot from every donor. Beyond this particular receptor, the publication reports: Observed TCR beta diversity per million T cells fell roughly linearly with age, and a significant reduction was already apparent by age around 36. There was a strong correlation between observed TCR beta diversity and the percentage of naive T cells measured by flow cytometry. Compared with the aged group, the long-lived group had more naive CD4+ T cells, fewer expanded clones and increased TCR diversity, a pattern suggesting age selection. Conclusive comparison of naive and antigen-experienced compartments was prevented by the profiling of bulk unsorted PBMCs. Estimates of total diversity based on one million sequenced T cells were considered lower bounds and underestimates. Because donor CMV infection status was unknown, age-related changes in expanded clonotypes were potentially confounded.

In its sample, this clonotype was seen a few times. Its antigen is unknown. Base qualities are not provided; no much larger clone lies one nucleotide away. Libraries were made using 5' RACE. Data came from an Illumina HiSeq 2500. A second PCR of about 6 to 12 cycles was run with a J-beta primer mix and a sample-barcoded 5' primer. Each TCR beta cDNA molecule received a unique molecular identifier from a template-switch 5' adaptor carrying 12 random nucleotides. At least 2.5 million CDR3-containing paired-end reads were obtained from each sample. First-strand cDNA synthesis was performed from all RNA using the Mint cDNA synthesis kit, with priming by a TRBC-specific oligonucleotide. Following uracil-DNA glycosylase treatment, all cDNA underwent a first 18-cycle PCR with the universal primers M1SS and BC2_uni_R. Concerning the study's data processing: For normalization, 1 million high-quality reads, each with a distinct molecular identifier, were randomly selected from each sample. Instead of being binned into consensus sequences, reads that shared molecular identifiers were thrown out. MiTCR, with a Q25 quality threshold and the strictest error-elimination algorithm, was used for CDR3 identification, clonotype clustering and error correction. A nonparametric unseen species model with Euler transformation was used to estimate a lower bound on total TCR beta diversity. TCRdb reworked the public reads: Q25 trimming with fastp, MiXCR clone assembly, productive beta chains retained. Each entry merges the rows of one CDR3 protein and shows their most common DNA and genes. V and J calls and clone size were set by TCRdb, not the authors. Within this sample are over 950,000 distinct CDR3 sequences, with around two fifths of them counted one time only. The ten largest clones take up around 13% of the sample.

Via the germline V gene, CDR1 is SGHTA and CDR2 FQGNSA. Trimming at the junction amounts to 0 bases on V and 5 bases on J, and the germline ends lie 14 bases apart. Taken from cysteine to phenylalanine, the CDR3 has 16 residues. The entry retains the CDR3 DNA only, 48 bases that are in frame from base 1. This receptor was taken from a man aged 18 to 29 in good health. The sequence is built from TRBV7-2 and TRBJ1-5, and possibly TRBD1, on 5 matching bases. Sequenced sample: blood. The sequence in DNA is TGTGCCAGCAGCTTAGCGCACGCAGGGAATCATCAGCCCCAGCATTTT. It translates to CASSLAHAGNHQPQHF.